In its sample, the clone carrying this T cell receptor (beta chain) was seen many times. The antigen remains unidentified. These data are taken from a study of response to subunit inactivated influenza vaccine. Using its own MiXCR run on the RT-PCR reads, TCRdb lists one record per CDR3 protein. The sample shows about 500,000 distinct CDR3 sequences, about 17% of them seen only once. V lost 5 bases and J 3 bases, leaving 13 bases between the germline ends. Germline-derived CDR1 and CDR2 are GTSNPN and SVGIG (reference sequence). This CDR3 comprises 14 residues. Study-wide findings and caveats: After each seasonal influenza vaccination, few new T cells are recruited, the authors suggested.

The material sequenced was CD4+ T cells sorted from PBMCs, taken less than 25 months after vaccination. The chain couples TRBV30 to TRBJ2-2; TRBD2 is a possible D gene (6 bases). The clonotype originates from a man aged 45 to 70 who received an inactivated influenza vaccine. The CDR3 spells CAWSQGGDTGELFF. CDR3 nucleotide sequence: TGTGCCTGGTCCCAGGGCGGGGACACCGGGGAGCTGTTTTTT.